The entry below gives a single TCR beta chain sequence along with its context. Its specificity is not known. Amplification used 60 Vbeta primers and 13 Jbeta primers. How the authors handled the data: Some 9.9 million shared chains were among some 80 million unique TCR beta chains counted in a later analysis. Here immunoSEQ multiplex PCR was the method, and the copy in TCRdb shows in-frame clones only, minus some. V and J calls and clone size are copied from that table; D and trimming were computed from the DNA. The sample spans more than 200,000 clones; the ten largest clones claim under 1%. The source of the sample is a study of cytomegalovirus exposure and HLA in healthy donors. Study outcomes and limitations: Accurate HLA-A and HLA-B prediction from TCR beta sequences was reported for most subjects. Among the CMV-associated chains, a few were confirmed in vitro as specific for CMV antigens.

This sequence originates from a young woman in good health and CMV-seropositive. The sample comprised PBMCs.

The CDR3 loop is CASRLGTGENSPLHF. In nucleotides, the CDR3 is TGTGCCAGCAGGCTAGGGACAGGGGAGAATTCACCCCTCCACTTT. The chain has TRBV7-9 and TRBJ1-6; 10 positions match TRBD1. CDR3 length: 15 amino acids. Germline values: CDR1 SEHNR, CDR2 FQNEAQ (reference sequence). V shed 6 bases, J shed 7 bases, and the junction held 6 bases outside the gene matches.